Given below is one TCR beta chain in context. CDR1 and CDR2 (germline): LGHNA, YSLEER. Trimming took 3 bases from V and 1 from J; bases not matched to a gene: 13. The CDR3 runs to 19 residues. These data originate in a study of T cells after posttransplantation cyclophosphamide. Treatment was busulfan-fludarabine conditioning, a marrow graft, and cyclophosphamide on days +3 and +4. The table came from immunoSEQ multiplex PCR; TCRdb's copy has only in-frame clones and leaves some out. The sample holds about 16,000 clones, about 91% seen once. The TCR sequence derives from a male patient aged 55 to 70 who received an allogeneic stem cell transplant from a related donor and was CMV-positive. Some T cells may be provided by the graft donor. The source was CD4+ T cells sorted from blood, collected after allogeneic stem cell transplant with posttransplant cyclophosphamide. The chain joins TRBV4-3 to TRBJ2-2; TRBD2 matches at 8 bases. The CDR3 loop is CASSQARGGGSLNTGELFF. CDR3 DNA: TGCGCCAGCAGCCAGGCAAGGGGCGGGGGGTCCTTGAACACCGGGGAGCTGTTTTTT.